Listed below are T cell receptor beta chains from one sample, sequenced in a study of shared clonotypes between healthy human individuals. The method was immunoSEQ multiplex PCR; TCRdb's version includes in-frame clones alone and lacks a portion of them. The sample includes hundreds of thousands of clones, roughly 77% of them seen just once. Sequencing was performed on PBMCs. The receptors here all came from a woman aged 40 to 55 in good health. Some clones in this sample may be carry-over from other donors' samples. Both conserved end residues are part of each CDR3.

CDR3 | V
CASSQTVNEKLFF | TRBV5-4
CASSLAVDLAPNNEQFF | TRBV5-1
CASSLVWGEGQPQHF | TRBV7-2
CASSESVPGGYGVGRTEAFF | TRBV10-2
CASSPREDNSPLHF | TRBV18
CAISEGQGGLLNTEAFF | TRBV10-3
CASSSSPAYNEQFF | TRBV6-5
CAISESPYYEQYF | TRBV10-3
CASRSTLAIGNEQFF | TRBV4-1
CANSQDLGFGYTF | TRBV14
CASSERSRLNTEAFF | TRBV6-1
CASRAGENTGELFF | TRBV27
CASSLRDPGGEQFF | TRBV5-1
CASSSDWDNEQFF | TRBV5-4
CASSATGANYGYTF | TRBV9
CASSLQGSTEAFF | TRBV7-2
CASSQAKGGYGYTF | TRBV4-1
CASSRNPGSLDIQYF | TRBV11-2
CASSIRDLSNEQFF | TRBV5-1
CASSLSGGGYGYTF | TRBV28
CASSDGSTDTQYF | TRBV2
CASTDSQTYEQYF | TRBV5-1
CASTRQGAGYEQYF | TRBV6-5
CASSPGQARGAKNIQYF | TRBV18
CASSLPGQTSWGEQYF | TRBV5-6
CASSPGDPGTDTQYF | TRBV13
CASTRRGEGPYEQYF | TRBV28
CASSLLGQGMNTEAFF | TRBV28
CAWSTLGTEAFF | TRBV30
CASSKAPAGLYNEQFF | TRBV21-1
CASYEGAGEQFF | TRBV6-6
CASSPSGNSNQPQHF | TRBV18